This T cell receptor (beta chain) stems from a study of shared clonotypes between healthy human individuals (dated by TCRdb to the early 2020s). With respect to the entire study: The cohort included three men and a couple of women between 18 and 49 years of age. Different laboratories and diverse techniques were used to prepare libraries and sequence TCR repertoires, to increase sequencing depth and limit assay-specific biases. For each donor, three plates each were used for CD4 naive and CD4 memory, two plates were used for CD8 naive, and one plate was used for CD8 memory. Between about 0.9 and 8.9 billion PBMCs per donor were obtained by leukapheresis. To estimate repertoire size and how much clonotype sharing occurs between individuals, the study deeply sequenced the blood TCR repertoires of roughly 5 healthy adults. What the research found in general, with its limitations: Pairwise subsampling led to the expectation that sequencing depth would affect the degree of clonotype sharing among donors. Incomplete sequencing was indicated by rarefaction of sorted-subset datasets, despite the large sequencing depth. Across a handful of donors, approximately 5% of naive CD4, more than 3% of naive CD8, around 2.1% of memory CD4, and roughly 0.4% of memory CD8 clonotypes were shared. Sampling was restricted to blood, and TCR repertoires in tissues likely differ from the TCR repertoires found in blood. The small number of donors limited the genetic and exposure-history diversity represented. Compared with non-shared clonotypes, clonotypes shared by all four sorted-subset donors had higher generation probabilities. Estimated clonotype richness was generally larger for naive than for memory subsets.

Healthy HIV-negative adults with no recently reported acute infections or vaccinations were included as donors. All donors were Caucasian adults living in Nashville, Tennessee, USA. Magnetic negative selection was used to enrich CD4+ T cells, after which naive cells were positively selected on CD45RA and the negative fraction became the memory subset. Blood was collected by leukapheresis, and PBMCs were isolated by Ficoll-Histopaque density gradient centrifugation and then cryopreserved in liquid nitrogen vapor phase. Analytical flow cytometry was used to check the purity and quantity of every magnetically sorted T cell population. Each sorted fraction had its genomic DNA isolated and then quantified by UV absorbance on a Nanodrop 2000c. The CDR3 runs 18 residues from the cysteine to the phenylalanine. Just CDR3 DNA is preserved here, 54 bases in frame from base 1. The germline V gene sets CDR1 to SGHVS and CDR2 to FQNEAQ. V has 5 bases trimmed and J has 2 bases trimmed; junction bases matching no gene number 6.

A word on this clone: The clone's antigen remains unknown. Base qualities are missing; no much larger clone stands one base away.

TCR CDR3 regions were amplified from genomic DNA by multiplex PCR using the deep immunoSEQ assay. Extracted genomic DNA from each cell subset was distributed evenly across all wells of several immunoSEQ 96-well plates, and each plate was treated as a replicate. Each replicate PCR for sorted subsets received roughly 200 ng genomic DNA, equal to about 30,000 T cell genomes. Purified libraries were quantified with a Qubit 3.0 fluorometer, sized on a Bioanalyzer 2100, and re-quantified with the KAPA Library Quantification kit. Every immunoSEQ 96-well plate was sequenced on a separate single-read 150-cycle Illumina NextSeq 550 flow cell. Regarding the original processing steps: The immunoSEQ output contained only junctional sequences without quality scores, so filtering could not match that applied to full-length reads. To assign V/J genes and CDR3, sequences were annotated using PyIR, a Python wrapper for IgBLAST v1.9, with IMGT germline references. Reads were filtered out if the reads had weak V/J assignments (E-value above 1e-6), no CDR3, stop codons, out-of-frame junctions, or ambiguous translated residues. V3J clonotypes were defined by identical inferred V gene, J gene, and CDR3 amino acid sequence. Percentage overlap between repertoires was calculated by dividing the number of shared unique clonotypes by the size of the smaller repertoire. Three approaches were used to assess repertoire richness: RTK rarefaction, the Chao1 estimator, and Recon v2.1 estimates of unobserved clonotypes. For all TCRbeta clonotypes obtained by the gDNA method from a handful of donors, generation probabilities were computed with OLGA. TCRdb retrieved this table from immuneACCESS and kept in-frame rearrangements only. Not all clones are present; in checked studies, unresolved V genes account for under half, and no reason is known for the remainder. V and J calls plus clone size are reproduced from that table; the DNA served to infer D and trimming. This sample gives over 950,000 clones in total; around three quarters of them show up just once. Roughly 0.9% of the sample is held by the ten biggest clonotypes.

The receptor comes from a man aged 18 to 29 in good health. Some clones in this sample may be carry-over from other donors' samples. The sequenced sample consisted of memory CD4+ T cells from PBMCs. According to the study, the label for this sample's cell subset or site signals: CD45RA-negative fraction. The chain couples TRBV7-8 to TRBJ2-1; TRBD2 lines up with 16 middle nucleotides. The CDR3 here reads CASSLTGTSGRAYNEQFF. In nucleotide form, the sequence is TGTGCCAGCAGCCTTACCGGGACTAGCGGGAGGGCCTACAATGAGCAGTTCTTC. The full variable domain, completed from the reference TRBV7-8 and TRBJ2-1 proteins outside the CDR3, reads GAGVSQSPRYKVAKRGQDVALRCDPISGHVSLFWYQQALGQGPEFLTYFQNEAQLDKSGLPSDRFFAERPEGSVSTLKIQRTQQEDSAVYLCASSLTGTSGRAYNEQFFGPGTRLTVL.